One sample yielded the 9 T cell receptor beta chains listed below, sequenced in a study of blood T cells in healthy people across ages (dated by TCRdb to 2013 to 2016). Library prep was done by 5' RACE. Sequencing instrument: Illumina HiSeq 2500. A second about 7 to 11 cycle PCR used a sample-barcoded 5' primer and a J-beta primer mix. The public reads were reprocessed in TCRdb via fastp at Q25 and MiXCR, keeping in-frame beta chains. Every entry covers one CDR3 protein and lists the most common genes and DNA from its rows. The sample table holds about 1.1 million distinct CDR3 sequences, of which roughly two fifths were seen once. The ten largest make up about an eighth of the sample. Sequencing used blood. These receptor sequences come from a man between 18 and 29 years old in good health.

J is TRBJ1-2 and V is TRBV4-1; TRBD1 aligns across 10 bases. The CDR3 loop spans 18 amino acids. The germline gives CDR1 MGHRA, CDR2 YSYEKL. J was trimmed by 6 bases and V by 2 bases; bases with no gene match: 15. DNA for the CDR3: TGCGCCAGCAGCCAAATATCCGGACAGGGGGTTATCGGAGATGGCTACACCTTC. Translation gives CASSQISGQGVIGDGYTF.

This clonotype was seen a few times. The rearrangement links TRBV7-3 to TRBJ2-2; no reliable D call. The V gene lost 4 bases and the J gene lost 4 bases, with 10 bases spanning the gap. In germline, CDR1 is SGHTA, CDR2 FQGTGA. This CDR3 is 14 amino acids long. Here the CDR3 DNA reads TGTGCCAGCAGCTCCACTGGTGGCACCGGGGAGCTGTTTTTT. Protein: CASSSTGGTGELFF.

This clonotype was counted a few times. The chain joins TRBV4-2 to TRBJ2-3; the match to TRBD2 covers 7 bases. This CDR3 comprises 16 residues. Trimming removed 2 bases from V and 2 bases from J; junction bases left unmatched: 7. CDR1 and CDR2 from the germline V gene are LGHNA and YNFKEQ. Here the CDR3 reads CASSQLTSVNTDTQYF. The DNA for the CDR3 is TGTGCCAGCAGCCAACTAACTAGCGTCAACACAGATACGCAGTATTTT.

The chain is built from TRBV15 and TRBJ2-1, with a possible D match to TRBD2 (6 bases). Germline V gives CDR1 LNHNV, CDR2 YYDKDF (reference sequence). The V end was cut by 8 bases, the J end by 0 bases, with 11 bases between. The CDR3 extends over 14 amino acids. CDR3 DNA: TGTGCCACCGAGGGACTTAGCTCCTACAATGAGCAGTTCTTC. Protein sequence: CATEGLSSYNEQFF.

The rearrangement links TRBV18 to TRBJ2-3; D is unclear. CDR1 and CDR2 (germline): KGHSH, LQKENI. V lost 3 bases to trimming and J lost 1 base, with 8 bases between them. The CDR3 spans 14 residues. The CDR3 DNA reads as TGTGCCAGCTCACCCGGGTCGGGCACAGATACGCAGTATTTT. Encoded protein: CASSPGSGTDTQYF.

The CDR3 DNA is TGTGCCAGCAGTACCGGGAGGGGAGCTAATGAAAAACTGTTTTTT. It encodes CASSTGRGANEKLFF. The gene calls are TRBV28 and TRBJ1-4; a weak D match, TRBD1 (5 bases). The germline CDR1 and CDR2 sequences are MDHEN and SYDVKM. The CDR3 covers 15 residues. V lost 5 bases to trimming and J lost 3 bases, with 13 bases between them.

Worth noting for this clonotype: A read error is possible here, since a much larger clone lies one base away. CDR3 nucleotide sequence: TGCGCCAGCAGCCGTATATTGGGCACATCCTACGAGCAGTACTTC. Residues: CASSRILGTSYEQYF. The rearrangement joins TRBV4-3 to TRBJ2-7; unclear D gene. The CDR3 extends over 15 amino acids. V shed 4 bases and J shed 1 base, with 14 bases lying between them. The V gene's germline CDR1 is LGHNA and CDR2 YSLEER.

This clonotype has a count of ten or more. The rearrangement uses TRBV2 and TRBJ1-4; a weak D match, TRBD1 (5 bases). The V end lost 3 bases, the J end lost 9 bases, and 20 bases lay between the germline ends. This CDR3 region has 16 residues. The germline gives CDR1 SNHLY, CDR2 FYNNEI. The CDR3 nucleotides read TGTGCCAGCAGTGAGCCCCGGACACACGAACGGAAAAAACTGTTTTTT. This sequence encodes CASSEPRTHERKKLFF. Supplemented by reference TRBV2 and TRBJ1-4, the full variable domain reads EPEVTQTPSHQVTQMGQEVILRCVPISNHLYFYWYRQILGQKVEFLVSFYNNEISEKSEIFDDQFSVERPDGSNFTLKIRSTKLEDSAMYFCASSEPRTHERKKLFFGSGTQLSVL.

This clonotype has just a few counts. The chain joins TRBV20-1 to TRBJ2-7, with 7 bases matching TRBD1. V shed 4 bases and J 3 bases; nucleotides not matched to a gene: 15. The CDR3 is made up of 16 amino acids. In germline, CDR1 is DFQATT, CDR2 SNEGSKA (reference sequence). CDR3 nucleotides: TGCAGTGCTACACCTCTACCGGGACAGAGCAACTACGAGCAGTACTTC. It codes for CSATPLPGQSNYEQYF.